This TCR beta chain was observed in a study of blood T cell repertoires in COVID-19. About the research overall: Acute and convalescent COVID-19 samples came from the United States, Italy and Spain. T cells, B-cell-depleted T cells, or PBMCs provided the cDNA or gDNA that served as material.

In the original workflow: Quantification of nucleated cells was approximated via reference gene primer amplification. Sequencing used immunoSEQ multiplex PCR; TCRdb keeps in-frame clones, though not all of them. The DNA was the basis for D and trimming; V, J and clone size are from that table. The sample lists roughly 120,000 clones, around 91% occurring once. Patients at the Seattle site were enrolled during active infection and followed longitudinally. The germline CDR1 and CDR2 sequences are LNHDA and SQIVND (reference sequence). This CDR3 has 17 residues. Trimming removed 5 bases from V and 1 base from J, with 18 bases in between.

The chain couples TRBV19 to TRBJ1-5; D is uncertain. The receptor was derived from a woman aged 55-69 years with COVID-19, enrolled during active disease. The material sequenced was peripheral blood. The CDR3 nucleotides are TGTGCCAGTAGTGTATTGTACGGGAGTTCGAGCAATCAGCCCCAGCATTTT. Amino acids: CASSVLYGSSSNQPQHF. Variable domain in full (rest from reference TRBV19 and TRBJ1-5): DGGITQSPKYLFRKEGQNVTLSCEQNLNHDAMYWYRQDPGQGLRLIYYSQIVNDFQKGDIAEGYSVSREKKESFPLTVTSAQKNPTAFYLCASSVLYGSSSNQPQHFGDGTRLSIL.